The 7 T cell receptor beta chains given below trace back to one sample, sequenced in a study of blood T cell repertoires in COVID-19. TCRdb keeps only in-frame clones here, not all; method: immunoSEQ multiplex PCR. This table holds approximately 240,000 clones, approximately 80% found once. Sequencing used peripheral blood. All receptors derive from a woman of 80 years or more with active or convalescent COVID-19.

V gene TRBV6-5 combines with J gene TRBJ2-6, with D possibly TRBD1 on 5 matching bases. Looked up from germline, CDR1 is MNHEY and CDR2 is SVGAGI. The CDR3 contains 15 residues. Trimming stripped 7 bases from V and 0 bases from J, with 10 bases between. The CDR3 spells CASMTRASGANVLTF. The CDR3 DNA follows: TGTGCCAGCATGACCAGGGCCTCTGGGGCCAACGTCCTGACTTTC.

This chain uses TRBV28 with TRBJ1-5; TRBD1 agrees at 8 bases. Unmatched junction bases numbered 13, after V lost 5 bases and J lost 7 bases. CDR3 length equals 16 residues. Germline V gene sequence: CDR1 MDHEN, CDR2 SYDVKM. The CDR3 spells CASSVATRGQGQPQHF. The CDR3 DNA reads TGTGCCAGCAGTGTCGCCACCAGGGGGCAGGGGCAGCCCCAGCATTTT.

The V gene is TRBV4-1, the J gene TRBJ2-1; 8 bases are a match to TRBD1. The ends lost 0 bases at V and 5 bases at J; junction bases unmatched: 6. Germline V gives CDR1 MGHRA, CDR2 YSYEKL. The CDR3 has 16 amino acids. The CDR3 DNA is TGCGCCAGCAGCCAAGATAGGACAGGGAAAGACAATGAGCAGTTCTTC. Amino acid sequence: CASSQDRTGKDNEQFF.

The chain is built from TRBV19 and TRBJ1-3; D is undetermined. The CDR3 loop spans 16 amino acids. The ends were cut back, 8 bases at V and 0 bases at J, with 17 bases in the middle. Germline values: CDR1 LNHDA, CDR2 SQIVND (reference sequence). CDR3 nucleotide sequence: TGTGCCAGTTCCGATAGACGGGGAAACTCTGGAAACACCATATATTTT. This sequence encodes CASSDRRGNSGNTIYF.

The rearrangement links TRBV7-9 to TRBJ1-1, with D tentatively TRBD1 (5 bases). V was trimmed by 5 bases and J by 2 bases, leaving 12 bases between them. Germline V gene data show CDR1 as SEHNR and CDR2 as FQNEAQ (reference sequence). The CDR3 length is 14 residues. In DNA, the CDR3 is TGTGCCAGCAGCCAGTACAGGAAAAACACTGAAGCTTTCTTT. It translates to CASSQYRKNTEAFF. The variable domain in full, with the rest retrieved from reference TRBV7-9 and TRBJ1-1, is DTGVSQNPRHKITKRGQNVTFRCDPISEHNRLYWYRQTLGQGPEFLTYFQNEAQLEKSRLLSDRFSAERPKGSFSTLEIQRTEQGDSAMYLCASSQYRKNTEAFFGQGTRLTVV.

The chain carries TRBV2 and TRBJ2-2; TRBD1 aligns across 8 bases. The CDR3 consists of 13 residues. Germline CDR1 is SNHLY and CDR2 is FYNNEI. V was pared by 9 bases and J by 1 base, with 1 base of the junction left unmatched. CDR3 nucleotide sequence: TGTGCCAGGGGGACAGGGAACACCGGGGAGCTGTTTTTT. Its protein is CARGTGNTGELFF.

This rearrangement joins TRBV28 to TRBJ2-5; the match to TRBD1 covers 7 bases. The CDR3 totals 16 residues. Trimming cost V 6 bases and J 5 bases; bases outside gene matches: 15. The V gene's germline CDR1 is MDHEN and CDR2 SYDVKM. The CDR3 DNA reads TGTGCCAGCAGCTTAACAGGGGACAGAGTTTTGGAGACCCAGTACTTC. Its protein is CASSLTGDRVLETQYF.